The next 7 T cell receptor beta chains were all read from a single sample in a study of T cells after yellow fever vaccination. TCRdb used MiXCR to reprocess the 5' RACE reads, holding one entry per CDR3 protein. The sample has about 320,000 distinct CDR3 sequences, roughly 10% seen once. Sequencing used CD4+ T cells sorted from PBMCs, obtained 45 days after the yellow fever booster vaccination. The receptor set was obtained from a man between 18 and 29 years old who received the YFV17D yellow fever vaccine.

This clonotype was seen a handful of times. This sequence joins TRBV15 and TRBJ2-1; a weak D match, TRBD2 (7 bases). From germline, CDR1 is LNHNV and CDR2 YYDKDF (reference sequence). V was trimmed by 0 bases and J by 7 bases, leaving 16 bases between them. The CDR3 is 16 residues long. The CDR3 DNA reads as TGTGCCACCAGCAGAGATCGGGCGGGGGCTGGAAATGAGCAGTTCTTC. Its translation is CATSRDRAGAGNEQFF.

In its sample, this clonotype was seen many times. The germline gene is not matched at one end of the junction; a read error may be the cause. The chain uses TRBV7-7 and TRBJ2-1, with D perhaps being TRBD1 or TRBD2 (5 bases each). Germline V gene sequence: CDR1 SSHAT, CDR2 FNYEAQ (reference sequence). The CDR3 is made up of 14 amino acids. CDR3 DNA sequence: TGTGCTAGCAGCTACGGACCCGTTGGGGGTGAGCAGTTCTTC. As protein: CASSYGPVGGEQFF.

This rearrangement joins TRBV24-1 to TRBJ2-2; D remains ambiguous. From germline, CDR1 is KGHDR and CDR2 SFDVKD. CDR3 length: 12 residues. Trimming pared 9 bases from V and 4 bases from J, leaving 8 bases between. In DNA, the CDR3 is TGTGCCACCCCTAAGGCCACCGGGGAGCTGTTTTTT. This translates into CATPKATGELFF.

This clonotype came up many times. The rearrangement joins TRBV3-1 to TRBJ1-1; D unresolved. The length of the CDR3 is 13 residues. V was shortened by 2 bases and J by 0 bases, with 4 bases between the two germline ends. Germline values: CDR1 LGHDT, CDR2 YNNKEL (reference sequence). In DNA, the CDR3 is TGTGCCAGCAGCCAAAGGGTGAACACTGAAGCTTTCTTT. This codes for CASSQRVNTEAFF. Together with reference TRBV3-1 and TRBJ1-1, the CDR3 gives the full variable domain: DTAVSQTPKYLVTQMGNDKSIKCEQNLGHDTMYWYKQDSKKFLKIMFSYNNKELIINETVPNRFSPKSPDKAHLNLHINSLELGDSAVYFCASSQRVNTEAFFGQGTRLTVV.

V is TRBV11-2 and J is TRBJ2-5, with a possible D match to TRBD1 (6 bases). Trimming took off 1 base at V and 6 bases at J, with 12 bases between the two ends. This CDR3 has 14 residues. Per the germline V gene, CDR1 is SGHAT and CDR2 is FQNNGV. This chain's CDR3 is CASSLVQGLQTQYF. The CDR3 DNA reads as TGTGCCAGCAGCTTAGTTCAGGGGTTACAGACCCAGTACTTC.

This clonotype was found a few times. V usage is TRBV24-1 and J usage is TRBJ1-5; D uncertain. Trimming removed 3 bases at V and 0 bases at J, with 8 bases between. Germline-derived CDR1 and CDR2 are KGHDR and SFDVKD. There are 15 residues in the CDR3. DNA of the CDR3: TGTGCCACCAGTGATAGCCACCTTAGCAATCAGCCCCAGCATTTT. Its protein is CATSDSHLSNQPQHF.

This clonotype was picked up a small number of times. This chain joins TRBV7-9 and TRBJ1-2, with D uncertain. Germline V lookup: CDR1 SEHNR, CDR2 FQNEAQ (reference sequence). Trimming removed 3 bases from V and 0 bases from J, with 8 bases in between. This CDR3 is 14 amino acids long. The CDR3 protein is CASSFPTANYGYTF. For the CDR3, the DNA is TGTGCCAGCAGCTTTCCGACTGCTAACTATGGCTACACCTTC.